Each of the 14 T cell receptor beta chains below was sequenced from the same sample in a study of T cell responses to AZD1222 COVID-19 vaccine. Sequenced by immunoSEQ multiplex PCR; TCRdb stores in-frame clones only, minus some. In the table there are 150,000 to 180,000 clones, about nine tenths of which are singletons. Material: peripheral blood, obtained on day 0 of MenACWY control vaccination. All receptors derive from an adult in good health.

The chain recombines TRBV7-9 with TRBJ2-3; 13 bases are a match to TRBD2. The CDR3 totals 18 residues. In germline, CDR1 is SEHNR, CDR2 FQNEAQ (reference sequence). With V trimmed by 6 bases and J by 0 bases, 9 bases remained unmatched. CDR3 protein: CASRTPGTSGKSTDTQYF. CDR3 nucleotides: TGTGCCAGCAGAACCCCCGGGACTAGCGGGAAGAGCACAGATACGCAGTATTTT.

The genes are TRBV19 and TRBJ2-2; 9 bases are shared with TRBD1. After removal of 3 bases from V and 9 bases from J, the junction contained 5 bases not matched to a gene. The germline V gene encodes CDR1 LNHDA and CDR2 SQIVND (reference sequence). The CDR3 is 14 residues long. The chain's CDR3 is CASSILGTGRELFF. CDR3 sequence (DNA): TGTGCCAGTAGTATTCTCGGGACAGGGCGGGAGCTGTTTTTT.

The V gene is TRBV25-1, the J gene TRBJ1-1, with D perhaps matching TRBD1 (6 bases). The CDR3 runs to 12 residues. CDR1 and CDR2 from the germline V gene are MGHDK and SYGVNS. V was cut by 2 bases and J by 13 bases, with 14 bases left in between. The CDR3 loop reads CASSEGIGGGFF. In DNA, the CDR3 is TGTGCCAGCAGTGAAGGAATAGGGGGTGGTTTCTTT.

This chain connects TRBV18 to TRBJ2-2; D perhaps matches TRBD2 (6 bases). V dropped 2 bases and J dropped 3 bases, with 7 bases sitting between them. This CDR3 contains 14 residues. Germline CDR1 is KGHSH and CDR2 is LQKENI. CDR3 in amino acids: CASSPAGHTGELFF. The CDR3 bases are TGTGCCAGCTCACCAGCGGGGCACACCGGGGAGCTGTTTTTT.

This clone is a singleton in its sample. The gene calls are TRBV21-1 and TRBJ2-7; TRBD2, as called in the table, went unchecked against the DNA. TRBV21-1 is given as a pseudogene. This CDR3 has 11 amino acids. DNA for the CDR3: TGTGCCAGCACGGGTGAACTGGAGCAGTACGTC. Translating it yields CASTGELEQYV.

The rearrangement joins TRBV5-1 to TRBJ1-5, with D unresolved. The germline V gene has CDR1 SGHRS and CDR2 YFSETQ. Trimming took 0 bases from V and 2 from J, leaving 9 bases between them. The CDR3 is made up of 15 amino acids. CDR3 bases: TGCGCCAGCAGCTTGGGGCTCTCCGGCAATCAGCCCCAGCATTTT. It is translated as CASSLGLSGNQPQHF.

This clone has just a few counts. The chain couples TRBV19 to TRBJ1-2; 9 bases agree with TRBD1. Germline-derived CDR1 and CDR2 are LNHDA and SQIVND (reference sequence). The CDR3 has 16 residues. With V trimmed by 6 bases and J by 2 bases, 10 bases remained unmatched. As DNA, the CDR3 is TGTGCCAGTAGCCTCCCCCGTACAGGGGGCAACTATGGCTACACCTTC. Translated, it gives CASSLPRTGGNYGYTF.

Only a few counts were recorded for this clone. The rearrangement links TRBV30 to TRBJ1-2; D remains unclear. Germline lookup yields CDR1 GTSNPN and CDR2 SVGIG (reference sequence). The CDR3 is made up of 15 amino acids. Trimming left V 1 base short and J 0 bases short, with 12 bases between. The CDR3 sequence: CAWSGRGVPNYGYTF. Here the CDR3 DNA reads TGTGCCTGGAGTGGTAGAGGCGTACCTAACTATGGCTACACCTTC.

V usage is TRBV28 and J usage is TRBJ1-6; 7 nucleotides line up with TRBD1. Trimming cost V 7 bases and J 6 bases; bases outside gene matches: 6. CDR1 is MDHEN, CDR2 SYDVKM, per germline. There are 14 residues in the CDR3. The CDR3 sequence: CASKRQGGNSPLHF. CDR3 DNA: TGTGCCAGCAAACGACAGGGAGGTAATTCACCCCTCCACTTT.

This sequence joins TRBV27 and TRBJ2-3; 8 positions agree with TRBD2. Germline CDR1 and CDR2: MNHEY and SMNVEV (reference sequence). The CDR3 has 12 amino acids. J was trimmed by 11 bases and V by 10 bases; bases with no gene match: 11. The CDR3 sequence: CATLPRLAGQYF. The CDR3 bases are TGTGCCACCTTACCGAGGCTAGCGGGGCAGTATTTT.

V is TRBV7-8 and J is TRBJ2-7, with D hard to call. CDR3 length equals 13 residues. Per the germline V gene, CDR1 is SGHVS and CDR2 is FQNEAQ. Deletions cut 5 bases from V and 2 bases from J, with 10 bases between. CDR3 amino acids: CASSLALAYEQYF. CDR3 bases: TGTGCCAGCAGCCTGGCGTTAGCCTACGAGCAGTACTTC.

CDR3 sequence: CASNTVGETQYF. The CDR3 DNA follows: TGTGCCAGCAATACAGTTGGGGAGACCCAGTACTTC. The chain combines TRBV3-1 (or the pseudogene TRBV3-2) with TRBJ2-5; D gene ambiguous. Between the trimmed V and J ends, which lost 7 bases and 5 bases, there was a span of 11 bases. Germline V gene data show CDR1 as LGHDT and CDR2 as YNNKEL (reference sequence). The CDR3 has 12 amino acids.

This sequence joins TRBV6-5 and TRBJ1-1; D might be TRBD1 (5 bases). Looked up from germline, CDR1 is MNHEY and CDR2 is SVGAGI. Between the trimmed V and J ends, which lost 4 bases and 8 bases, there was a span of 8 bases. This CDR3 contains 11 residues. CDR3 in DNA: TGTGCCAGCAGTTTTCAGGGAGAAGCTTTCTTT. Residues: CASSFQGEAFF.

V gene TRBV3-1 (or the pseudogene TRBV3-2) combines with J gene TRBJ2-1; 10 bases are shared with TRBD2. From germline, CDR1 is LGHDT and CDR2 YNNKEL (reference sequence). V was pared by 2 bases and J by 8 bases, with 6 bases of the junction left unmatched. This CDR3 has 15 residues. CDR3 sequence: CASSQTLAGDHEQFF. In DNA form, the CDR3 reads TGTGCCAGCAGCCAAACCCTAGCGGGGGATCATGAGCAGTTCTTC.